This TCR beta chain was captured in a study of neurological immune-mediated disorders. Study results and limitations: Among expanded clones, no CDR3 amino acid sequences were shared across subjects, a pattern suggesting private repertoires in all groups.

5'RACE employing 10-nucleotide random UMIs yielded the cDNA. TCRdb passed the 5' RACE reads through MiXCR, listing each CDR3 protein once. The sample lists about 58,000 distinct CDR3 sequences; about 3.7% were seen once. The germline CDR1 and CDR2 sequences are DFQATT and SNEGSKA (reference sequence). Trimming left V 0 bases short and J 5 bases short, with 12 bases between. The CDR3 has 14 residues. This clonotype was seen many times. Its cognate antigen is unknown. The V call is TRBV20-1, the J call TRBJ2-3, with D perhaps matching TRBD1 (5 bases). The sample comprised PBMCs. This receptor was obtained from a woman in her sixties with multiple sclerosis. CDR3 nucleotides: TGCAGTGCTAGAGAAGGGGAAGGCATAGATACGCAGTATTTT. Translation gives CSAREGEGIDTQYF.